The clone carrying this T cell receptor (beta chain) appeared many times. The antigen is undetermined. The V gene lost 0 bases and the J gene lost 3 bases, with 4 bases spanning the gap. Germline V gene lookup returns CDR1 SGHTA and CDR2 FQGTGA. The CDR3 consists of 13 residues. Donors uniformly comprised healthy Caucasians. The cDNA had a unique molecular identifier and a template-switch universal primer site. Via MiXCR, TCRdb re-called the 5' RACE reads, giving one row per CDR3 protein. Of 280,000 or so distinct CDR3 sequences listed, 8% to 9% were seen once; the top ten hold around 2.1%. The data were taken from a study of identical twins. Overall study results and limits: The models gave estimates that fell short of the out-of-frame TCR alpha sharing seen in monozygotic twins. Not following the same donors, the study drew its conclusions from cross-sectional statistical analysis.

These data were also filed under a second study, of yellow fever vaccine responses in identical twins.

The chain couples TRBV7-3 to TRBJ2-3; D call uncertain. The sample consisted of memory (CD45RO+) T cells sorted from blood. This TCR was sampled from a woman between 18 and 30 years old in good health. CDR3 sequence: CASSLTTTDTQYF. The CDR3 DNA reads as TGTGCCAGCAGCTTAACAACGACAGATACGCAGTATTTT.